The T cell receptor (beta chain) under discussion was sequenced for a study of response to subunit inactivated influenza vaccine (dated by TCRdb to about 2018). Turning to the overall study: To follow how T cells responded to a trivalent subunit inactivated influenza vaccine, the researchers relied on deep quantitative profiling of the T cell receptor repertoire.

As encoded in the germline V gene, CDR1 is SGHRS while CDR2 is YFSETQ. The CDR3 runs 17 amino acids, cysteine and phenylalanine included. The DNA shown is the 51-base CDR3, in frame from base 1. At the junction V is shortened by 1 base and J by 3 bases; bases outside the gene matches: 8. Summary of the overall study and its limitations: The authors proposed that each seasonal influenza vaccination may bring in only a limited number of new T cells.

This clonotype was observed a few times. Which antigen it targets is not known. Per-base qualities were not stored, and no clone one base away is much larger. Receptors were amplified or captured by RT-PCR. Sequenced on an Illumina HiSeq 2500. In-frame beta chains were kept once TCRdb had trimmed the public reads at Q25 with fastp and called clones with MiXCR. Rows with one shared CDR3 protein collapse into an entry with the most common genes and DNA. In this sample the table shows more than 600,000 distinct CDR3 sequences, approximately 17% of which occur a single time. In total, the top ten clones hold roughly a tenth of the sample.

The V and J genes are TRBV5-1 and TRBJ2-3; 10 nucleotides in the junction match TRBD1. The origin of this receptor is a man aged 50 to 59 who received an inactivated influenza vaccine. Donor details come from another sample of the same person, matched by shared clones. The source was PBMCs from blood, collected about 5 days after vaccination. The CDR3 is CASSLTYGTGVTDTQYF. The bases read TGCGCCAGCAGCTTGACTTACGGGACAGGGGTAACAGATACGCAGTATTTT.